The 9 T cell receptor beta chains listed next were all sequenced from one sample in a study of T cells in Graves' hyperthyroidism and ophthalmopathy. It was RNA transcripts that yielded the amplified TCR beta CDR3 regions. Primed by the HTBI set, a first-round RT-PCR was run on the TCR CDR3. TCRdb reprocessed the multiplex PCR reads with MiXCR, giving one entry per CDR3 protein. Altogether over 300,000 distinct CDR3 sequences are present, approximately 15% being singletons, with the ten largest covering approximately 10%. Input material: blood. The receptors were gathered from a woman aged 60-75 years with Graves' hyperthyroidism.

This clonotype showed up many times. The genes are TRBV7-2 and TRBJ1-1; no definite D call. This CDR3 has 12 amino acids. Germline lookup yields CDR1 SGHTA and CDR2 FQGNSA. V lost 4 bases to trimming and J lost 8 bases, with 11 bases between them. For the CDR3, the DNA is TGTGCCAGCAGCTCACTAATAAGCGAAGCTTTCTTT. Protein sequence: CASSSLISEAFF.

This clonotype showed up just once. This chain connects TRBV4-2 to TRBJ2-2; TRBD1 matches at 7 bases. The CDR3 spans 19 residues. V trimming: 3 bases; J trimming: 2 bases; junction bases outside the gene matches: 15. CDR1 is LGHNA and CDR2 is YNFKEQ in the germline V gene. The CDR3 region has the DNA TGTGCCAGCAGCCACTCCGCCACTTTTCAGGGGGTTAACACCGGGGAGCTGTTTTTT. Its protein product is CASSHSATFQGVNTGELFF.

Ten or more counts support this clonotype. This chain uses TRBV29-1 with TRBJ1-2; D not certain. The V gene's germline CDR1 is SQVTM and CDR2 ANQGSEA. The CDR3 is 13 residues long. V was trimmed by 2 bases and J by 5 bases, leaving 12 bases between them. CDR3 nucleotides: TGCAGCGTTGAAAATTTTAGCGAATATGGCTACACCTTC. Its protein product is CSVENFSEYGYTF.

This clonotype was seen at least ten times. The chain joins TRBV27 to TRBJ2-7; 7 bases match TRBD1. This CDR3 is built from 14 residues. CDR1 is MNHEY and CDR2 is SMNVEV in the germline V gene (reference sequence). Trimming at V came to 5 bases and at J to 3 bases, leaving 7 bases not matched to a gene. Here the CDR3 reads CASSPRGQHYEQYF. The CDR3 region has the DNA TGTGCCAGCAGTCCACGGGGACAGCACTACGAGCAGTACTTC.

In this sample, this clonotype turned up many times. The chain has TRBV5-1 and TRBJ1-1; TRBD1 matches at 10 bases. The CDR3 runs 14 residues. Germline-derived CDR1 and CDR2 are SGHRS and YFSETQ. V shed 0 bases, J shed 6 bases, and the junction held 2 bases outside the gene matches. CDR3 DNA: TGCGCCAGCAGCTTGGCGGGGACAGGGGCTGAAGCTTTCTTT. The encoded protein is CASSLAGTGAEAFF.

To note about this clonotype: A much larger clone sits a single nucleotide away, making a read error possible. V gene TRBV29-1 combines with J gene TRBJ2-7; D ambiguous. Per germline, CDR1 SQVTM and CDR2 ANQGSEA. CDR3 length: 15 amino acids. CDR3 loop: CSVAQSSGPSYEQHF. The CDR3 nucleotides are TGCAGCGTGGCGCAGAGCTCCGGGCCCTCATACGAGCAGCACTTC.

The rearrangement joins TRBV10-3 to TRBJ1-3; unclear D gene. Between the trimmed V and J ends, which lost 3 bases and 1 base, there was a span of 7 bases. This CDR3 region has 14 residues. Germline CDR1 is ENHRY and CDR2 is SYGVKD. The CDR3 region is CAISERPSGNTIYF. In DNA, the CDR3 is TGTGCCATCAGTGAACGGCCATCTGGAAACACCATATATTTT.

This clonotype was counted ten times or more. The genes are TRBV6-5 and TRBJ2-2; 16 nucleotides match TRBD2. The CDR3 extends over 18 amino acids. Germline V CDR1 and CDR2: MNHEY, SVGAGI. V was pared by 2 bases and J by 6 bases, with 6 bases of the junction left unmatched. The CDR3 nucleotides are TGTGCCAGCAGTTACGCCCCGGGACTAGCGGGAGGGTCCGGGGAGCTGTTTTTT. It encodes CASSYAPGLAGGSGELFF.

In this sample, this clonotype turned up many times. The V gene is TRBV10-3, the J gene TRBJ2-1; no clear D gene. CDR1 is ENHRY, CDR2 SYGVKD, per germline. This CDR3 region has 21 residues. Trimming removed 2 bases at V and 0 bases at J, with 26 bases between. The CDR3 DNA is TGTGCCATCAGTGAGAGTTCCGGCTCCCGTCGCAGATTAAACTCCTACAATGAGCAGTTCTTC. Protein product: CAISESSGSRRRLNSYNEQFF.